The 3 T cell receptor beta chains below come from one sample, sequenced in a study of vaccination effects on CD4 cells after COVID-19. The data were produced by immunoSEQ multiplex PCR, yet TCRdb's version contains in-frame clones alone and is incomplete. In the table there are tens of thousands of clones, 70% to 80% of which are singletons. Antigens of these TCRs are unknown. Before any sequencing was done, the ViraFEST assay used viral peptide pools to expand antigen-specific CD4+ T cells. Isolating CD4+ T cells followed more than eight days of culture. By PCR, the person was confirmed to have had SARS-CoV-2 infection between March and December 2020. The input for sequencing was CD4+ T cells from PBMCs cultured with HCoV-NL63 spike peptides, taken before COVID-19 vaccination. These receptors were collected from a human donor who had a prior SARS-CoV-2 infection.

This chain uses TRBV18 with TRBJ2-7; D possibly uses TRBD1 or TRBD2 (5 bases each). V dropped 1 base and J dropped 2 bases, with 9 bases sitting between them. Germline-derived CDR1 and CDR2 are KGHSH and LQKENI. The CDR3 is made up of 14 amino acids. CDR3 DNA: TGTGCCAGCTCACCACACCCGGGACCCTACGAGCAGTACTTC. This codes for CASSPHPGPYEQYF.

The V gene is TRBV30, the J gene TRBJ1-1, with D maybe TRBD1 (6 bases). Trimming cost V 7 bases and J 0 bases, with 33 bases left between them. CDR3 length: 20 residues. In germline, CDR1 is GTSNPN, CDR2 SVGIG (reference sequence). In nucleotides, the CDR3 is TGTGCCTCCACCTTCGCCGGGACAACCGCCGCCCGACGATTGAACACTGAAGCTTTCTTT. It specifies CASTFAGTTAARRLNTEAFF.

This clone has a single count. The V gene is TRBV7-2, the J gene TRBJ1-2; 10 nucleotides line up with TRBD1. The V gene end was trimmed by 5 bases and the J gene end by 5 bases; junction bases not matched to a gene: 5. In germline, CDR1 is SGHTA, CDR2 FQGNSA. The CDR3 has 14 residues. CDR3 bases: TGTGCCAGCAGCCCCCCGGGACAGGGGTATGGCTACACCTTC. Translating it yields CASSPPGQGYGYTF.